What follows is one T cell receptor (beta chain) and its context. Its antigen is unidentified. The record originates from a study of post-analysis software for immune sequencing data. The study, taken as a whole, reports: Co-batched samples clustered tightly together by F measure.

Sequencing libraries made from TCR beta cDNA carried unique molecular identifiers. TCRdb called the PCR reads again in MiXCR, with one record for every CDR3 protein. The data hold hundreds of thousands of distinct CDR3 sequences, with 25% to 30% observed a single time. The source is a girl under 18 with multiple sclerosis. Source material: blood.

The CDR3 loop is CASSPTTGNYGYTF. In nucleotides, the CDR3 is TGTGCCAGCAGCCCAACCACAGGGAACTATGGCTACACCTTC. V and J are TRBV11-2 and TRBJ1-2, with a tentative D call TRBD1 (6 bases). The germline gives CDR1 SGHAT, CDR2 FQNNGV. The CDR3 is 14 residues long. Trimming left V 5 bases short and J 2 bases short, with 12 bases between.